A single sample is the source of the 20 T cell receptor beta chains below, sequenced in a study of shared clonotypes between healthy human individuals (dated by TCRdb to the early 2020s). The library was obtained by the immunoSEQ multiplex PCR assay. The clones in this table, taken by TCRdb from immuneACCESS, are in-frame only. Not every clone is retained; where verified, under half of the shortfall comes from an unresolved V gene, and the cause of the rest is unknown. A total of hundreds of thousands of clones appear in this sample, nearly 95% of them only once. The ten largest clones capture nearly 25% of the sample. CD8 naive samples were obtained by positive selection for CCR7 among CD45RO-negative cells, yielding a CD45RA+CCR7+ population from which TemRA cells were excluded. What was sequenced was naive CD8+ T cells sorted from blood. Explained via the paper, the cell subset or site label denotes: CD45RA+CCR7+. The receptors were gathered from a man aged 25-45 years in good health.

V usage is TRBV29-1 and J usage is TRBJ2-3, with 11 bases aligning to TRBD2. The CDR3 spans 14 residues. Germline V lookup: CDR1 SQVTM, CDR2 ANQGSEA. After removal of 7 bases from V and 5 bases from J, the junction contained 8 bases not matched to a gene. The CDR3 DNA sequence: TGCAGCGGAGCCGGGACTAGCGGTGTAGATACGCAGTATTTT. It codes for CSGAGTSGVDTQYF.

The chain carries TRBV7-9 and TRBJ1-3; D is unclear. The germline V gene encodes CDR1 SEHNR and CDR2 FQNEAQ (reference sequence). V was pared by 4 bases and J by 10 bases, with 14 bases between. This CDR3 is 13 amino acids long. In DNA, the CDR3 is TGTGCCAGCAGCTCTGTACCGACATCTACCATATATTTT. Encoded protein: CASSSVPTSTIYF.

The chain employs TRBV27 and TRBJ2-3; 13 positions match TRBD2. The CDR3 is 20 amino acids. CDR1 is MNHEY and CDR2 is SMNVEV in the germline V gene (reference sequence). V lost 6 bases and J lost 5; bases outside the gene matches: 20. The CDR3 region is CASRAQIGTSGTEGVDTQYF. The CDR3 DNA follows: TGTGCCAGCAGGGCCCAGATTGGGACTAGCGGGACCGAAGGGGTAGATACGCAGTATTTT.

V usage is TRBV27 and J usage is TRBJ2-1; 11 nucleotides match TRBD2. CDR1 is MNHEY, CDR2 SMNVEV, per germline (reference sequence). J gave up 4 bases and V 3 bases, and 8 bases lay outside the gene matches. CDR3 length equals 17 residues. CDR3 in amino acids: CASSLSSGRFSYNEQFF. CDR3 sequence (DNA): TGTGCCAGCAGTTTGTCTAGCGGGAGGTTCTCATACAATGAGCAGTTCTTC.

The CDR3 sequence is CAVRQDSSNTGELFF. The CDR3, as DNA: TGTGCCGTCCGACAGGATTCTTCTAACACCGGGGAGCTGTTTTTT. The gene calls are TRBV10-3 and TRBJ2-2; weak D call: TRBD1 (6 bases). The CDR3 is 15 amino acids. Germline assignment: CDR1 ENHRY and CDR2 SYGVKD. V lost 11 bases and J lost 2, with 18 bases in between.

This clone was found once. The chain joins TRBV4-1 to TRBJ2-1; the D gene is possibly TRBD2 (6 bases). The germline V gene has CDR1 MGHRA and CDR2 YSYEKL. Trimming cost V 4 bases and J 1 base, with 20 bases left between them. This CDR3 is built from 18 residues. CDR3 residues: CASSPHWRARDSYNEQFF. The CDR3 bases are TGCGCCAGCAGCCCCCATTGGAGGGCGCGGGATTCCTACAATGAGCAGTTCTTC.

The rearrangement joins TRBV4-2 to TRBJ2-7, with 12 bases identical to TRBD1. Germline values: CDR1 LGHNA, CDR2 YNFKEQ. V lost 0 bases, J lost 6 bases, and 6 bases stayed unmatched. The CDR3 length is 16 residues. As DNA, the CDR3 is TGTGCCAGCAGCCAAGATGCCGGGACAGGGGGCGCCGAGCAGTACTTC. Translated: CASSQDAGTGGAEQYF.

CDR3 loop: CASRLMTGGLLTEAFF. In DNA form, the CDR3 reads TGTGCCAGCAGACTTATGACAGGGGGCCTGTTGACTGAAGCTTTCTTT. The chain employs TRBV27 and TRBJ1-1, with TRBD1 matching 10 bases. The CDR3 consists of 16 residues. The V gene's germline CDR1 is MNHEY and CDR2 SMNVEV (reference sequence). The ends lost 6 bases at V and 5 bases at J; junction bases unmatched: 12.

The V call is TRBV19, the J call TRBJ2-3; 13 positions match TRBD2. V lost 3 bases, J lost 2 bases, and 11 bases stayed unmatched. The length of the CDR3 is 19 residues. Germline assignment: CDR1 LNHDA and CDR2 SQIVND (reference sequence). The CDR3 DNA reads TGTGCCAGTAGTATTTGGGGGACTAGCGGGATTCGTTACACAGATACGCAGTATTTT. Amino acid sequence: CASSIWGTSGIRYTDTQYF.

The chain carries TRBV30 and TRBJ1-2; 10 positions agree with TRBD1. This CDR3 is 15 amino acids long. Per the germline V gene, CDR1 is GTSNPN and CDR2 is SVGIG (reference sequence). Trimming removed 0 bases from V and 6 bases from J; junction bases left unmatched: 7. The CDR3 spells CAWSVGTGVGDGYTF. The CDR3 coding sequence is TGTGCCTGGAGTGTGGGGACAGGGGTGGGGGATGGCTACACCTTC. Based on the CDR3 plus reference TRBV30 and TRBJ1-2, the full variable domain is SQTIHQWPATLVQPVGSPLSLECTVEGTSNPNLYWYRQAAGRGLQLLFYSVGIGQISSEVPQNLSASRPQDRQFILSSKKLLLSDSGFYLCAWSVGTGVGDGYTFGSGTRLTVV.

The chain uses TRBV19 and TRBJ2-7, with TRBD1 matching 10 bases. The CDR3 has 15 residues. V shed 5 bases, J shed 1 base, and the junction held 5 bases outside the gene matches. The germline CDR1 and CDR2 sequences are LNHDA and SQIVND (reference sequence). For the CDR3, the DNA is TGTGCCAGTAGTCTCGGACAGGGGGGGTCCTACGAGCAGTACTTC. It specifies CASSLGQGGSYEQYF.

The V gene is TRBV7-2, the J gene TRBJ2-1; 8 nucleotides align to TRBD2. The J segment lost 8 bases and the V segment lost 8 bases, leaving 11 bases of the junction unmatched. From germline, CDR1 is SGHTA and CDR2 FQGNSA. The CDR3 loop spans 14 amino acids. CDR3 coding DNA: TGTGCCAGCTCCTCGACGGGGGGGCCGTATGAGCAGTTCTTC. Its translation: CASSSTGGPYEQFF. The variable domain in full, completed from reference TRBV7-2 and TRBJ2-1, reads GAGVSQSPSNKVTEKGKDVELRCDPISGHTALYWYRQSLGQGLEFLIYFQGNSAPDKSGLPSDRFSAERTGGSVSTLTIQRTQQEDSAVYLCASSSTGGPYEQFFGPGTRLTVL.

V is TRBV6-1 and J is TRBJ2-7; 11 nucleotides line up with TRBD2. Trimming removed 8 bases from V and 9 bases from J; junction bases left unmatched: 6. In germline, CDR1 is MNHNS, CDR2 SASEGT. The CDR3 has 12 amino acids. This CDR3 is CASLAGGPWQYF. CDR3 nucleotide sequence: TGTGCCAGCTTAGCGGGAGGGCCATGGCAGTACTTC.

The CDR3 reads CATSLGLQAPGGTDTQYF. The CDR3 DNA reads as TGTGCCACCAGCCTCGGACTTCAGGCACCCGGAGGCACAGATACGCAGTATTTT. The rearrangement uses TRBV15 and TRBJ2-3; weak D call: TRBD2 (5 bases). The CDR3 totals 18 residues. CDR1 is LNHNV, CDR2 YYDKDF, per germline (reference sequence). V was clipped by 5 bases and J by 1 base, with 22 bases between them.

The V call is TRBV5-1, the J call TRBJ2-2; no firm D call. This CDR3 comprises 15 residues. V shed 5 bases and J shed 2 bases, with 13 bases lying between them. Germline V lookup: CDR1 SGHRS, CDR2 YFSETQ. CDR3 protein: CASRRIGPNTGELFF. CDR3 sequence (DNA): TGCGCCAGCAGACGAATAGGGCCAAACACCGGGGAGCTGTTTTTT.

The V gene is TRBV28, the J gene TRBJ1-5, with unresolved D. The CDR3 is made up of 13 amino acids. Trimming took off 8 bases at V and 3 bases at J, with 11 bases between the two ends. Germline V lookup: CDR1 MDHEN, CDR2 SYDVKM. CDR3 bases: TGTGCCAGCGTTGTATATGACAATCAGCCCCAGCATTTT. Translated: CASVVYDNQPQHF.

The chain has TRBV28 and TRBJ2-7, with TRBD2 matching 10 bases. This CDR3 has 15 amino acids. Germline V gene lookup returns CDR1 MDHEN and CDR2 SYDVKM. Germline trimming cut 3 bases from V and 1 base from J; bases unmatched to any gene: 3. The CDR3 region has the DNA TGTGCCAGCAGTTTTCAGCGGGAGGGATCCTACGAGCAGTACTTC. This sequence encodes CASSFQREGSYEQYF.

This clone was found once. An end of the junction differs from the germline gene, which may be a read error. V usage is TRBV6-5 and J usage is TRBJ2-1; TRBD2 matches 11 bases. Per germline, CDR1 MNHEY and CDR2 SVGAGI. This CDR3 is 14 amino acids long. Written as DNA, the CDR3 is TGTGCCAGCAGTCAAACGACTAGCGGGGAGTTAGAGATCTTC. This sequence encodes CASSQTTSGELEIF.

CDR3 DNA sequence: TGCGCCAGCAACGACGCCGGGGCCTACGAGCAGTACTTC. Its protein product is CASNDAGAYEQYF. V gene TRBV10-2 combines with J gene TRBJ2-7, with D perhaps matching TRBD2 (5 bases). There are 13 residues in the CDR3. The V end lost 7 bases, the J end lost 2 bases, and 12 bases lay between the germline ends. CDR1 and CDR2 from the germline V gene are WSHSY and SAAADI.

V is TRBV5-1 and J is TRBJ2-7; D is unresolved. The germline CDR1 and CDR2 sequences are SGHRS and YFSETQ. Between the trimmed V and J ends, which lost 0 bases and 2 bases, there was a span of 6 bases. The length of the CDR3 is 13 residues. The CDR3 nucleotides are TGCGCCAGCAGCTTGGCGTCTACCTACGAGCAGTACTTC. As protein: CASSLASTYEQYF.